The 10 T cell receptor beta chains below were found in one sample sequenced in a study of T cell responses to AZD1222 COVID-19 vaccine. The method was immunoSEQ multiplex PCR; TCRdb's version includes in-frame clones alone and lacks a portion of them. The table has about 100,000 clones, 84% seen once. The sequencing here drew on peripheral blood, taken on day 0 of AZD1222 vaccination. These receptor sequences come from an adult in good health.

As DNA, the CDR3 is TGTGCCAGCTCACCACCAGGTAGCGGGTCGTTGGAGACCCAGTACTTC. This sequence encodes CASSPPGSGSLETQYF. The chain is built from TRBV18 and TRBJ2-5; the match to TRBD2 covers 7 bases. Germline CDR1 KGHSH, CDR2 LQKENI. The CDR3 has 16 residues. The junction had 9 bases not matched to a gene; V was cut back by 0 bases and J by 5 bases. The whole variable domain, filled in from reference TRBV18 and TRBJ2-5, reads NAGVMQNPRHLVRRRGQEARLRCSPMKGHSHVYWYRQLPEEGLKFMVYLQKENIIDESGMPKERFSAEFPKEGPSILRIQQVVRGDSAAYFCASSPPGSGSLETQYFGPGTRLLVL.

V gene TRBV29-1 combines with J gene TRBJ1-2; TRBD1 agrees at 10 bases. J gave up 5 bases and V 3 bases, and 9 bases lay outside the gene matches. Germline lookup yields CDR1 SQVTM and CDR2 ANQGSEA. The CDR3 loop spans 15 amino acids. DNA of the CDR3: TGCAGCGTTGAGAAGGCCGGGACAGGGGAGTATGGCTACACCTTC. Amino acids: CSVEKAGTGEYGYTF.

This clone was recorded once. The CDR3 loop is CASSVTAGQVGGYTF. CDR3 bases: TGCGCCAGCAGCGTGACGGCGGGACAGGTTGGGGGCTACACCTTC. The gene calls are TRBV5-1 and TRBJ1-2; the match to TRBD1 covers 8 bases. Per germline, CDR1 SGHRS and CDR2 YFSETQ. This CDR3 is 15 amino acids long. The V gene end was trimmed by 4 bases and the J gene end by 8 bases; junction bases not matched to a gene: 13.

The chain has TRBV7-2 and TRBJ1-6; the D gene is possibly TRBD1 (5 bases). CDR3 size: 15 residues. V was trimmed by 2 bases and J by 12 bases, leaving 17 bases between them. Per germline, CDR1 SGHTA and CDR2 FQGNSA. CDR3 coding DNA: TGTGCCAGCAGCTTAACGGGGTCCCGGGGGTTACCCCTCCACTTT. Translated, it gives CASSLTGSRGLPLHF.

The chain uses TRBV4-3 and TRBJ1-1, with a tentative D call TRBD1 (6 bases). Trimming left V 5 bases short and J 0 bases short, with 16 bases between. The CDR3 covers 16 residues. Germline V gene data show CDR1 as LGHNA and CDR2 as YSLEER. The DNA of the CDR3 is TGCGCCAGCAGCTCTCAGATCGGACAGCTGAACACTGAAGCTTTCTTT. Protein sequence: CASSSQIGQLNTEAFF.

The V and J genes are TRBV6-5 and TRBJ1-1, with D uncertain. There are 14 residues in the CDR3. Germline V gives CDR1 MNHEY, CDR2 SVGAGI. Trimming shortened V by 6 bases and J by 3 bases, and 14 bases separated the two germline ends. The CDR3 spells CASRVAARDTEAFF. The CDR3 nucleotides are TGTGCCAGCAGGGTGGCGGCGCGGGACACTGAAGCTTTCTTT.

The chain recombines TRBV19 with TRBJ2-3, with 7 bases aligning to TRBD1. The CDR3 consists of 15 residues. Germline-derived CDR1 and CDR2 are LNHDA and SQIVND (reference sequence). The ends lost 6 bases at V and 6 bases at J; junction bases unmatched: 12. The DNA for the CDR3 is TGTGCCAGTAGCACCTCAGGGGGATTAGTCGATACGCAGTATTTT. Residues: CASSTSGGLVDTQYF.

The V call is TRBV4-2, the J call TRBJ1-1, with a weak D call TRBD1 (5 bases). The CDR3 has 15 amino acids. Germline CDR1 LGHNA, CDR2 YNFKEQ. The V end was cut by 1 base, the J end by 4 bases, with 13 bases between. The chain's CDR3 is CASSQGKQALTEAFF. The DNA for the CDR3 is TGTGCCAGCAGCCAAGGGAAACAGGCTCTCACTGAAGCTTTCTTT.

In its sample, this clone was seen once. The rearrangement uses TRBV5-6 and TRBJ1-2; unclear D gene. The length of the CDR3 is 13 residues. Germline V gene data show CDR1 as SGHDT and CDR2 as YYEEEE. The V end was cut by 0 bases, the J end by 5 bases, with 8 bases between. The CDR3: CASSLGEGYGYTF. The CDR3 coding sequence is TGTGCCAGCAGCTTGGGGGAAGGGTATGGCTACACCTTC. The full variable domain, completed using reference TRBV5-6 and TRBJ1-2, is DAGVTQSPTHLIKTRGQQVTLRCSPKSGHDTVSWYQQALGQGPQFIFQYYEEEERQRGNFPDRFSGHQFPNYSSELNVNALLLGDSALYLCASSLGEGYGYTFGSGTRLTVV.

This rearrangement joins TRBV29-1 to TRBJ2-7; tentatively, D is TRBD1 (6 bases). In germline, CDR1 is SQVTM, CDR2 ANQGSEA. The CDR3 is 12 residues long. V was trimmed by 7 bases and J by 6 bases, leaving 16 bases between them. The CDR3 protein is CSAGTGPGEQYF. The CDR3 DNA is TGCAGCGCAGGAACAGGGCCGGGCGAGCAGTACTTC.